This T cell receptor beta chain was recorded in a study of blood T cell repertoires in COVID-19 (dated by TCRdb to the early 2020s). With respect to the entire study: Samples covering the acute and convalescent phases of COVID-19 were provided by collaborators in the United States, Italy and Spain. The material from the prospective study consisted of cDNA or gDNA derived from T cells, B-cell-depleted T cells, or PBMCs. Subjects who had been exposed to COVID-19, were actively infected with it, or had recovered from it provided the deeply sampled blood TCRbeta repertoires that made up the dataset. The repertoires were made available in a free public database intended to serve as a resource for research on the immune response to SARS-CoV-2. Where available, HLA class I and class II types were taken from metadata supplied by the sample provider and were not determined by assay-based typing. Sample metadata almost always included a de-identified subject ID, COVID-19 status, age in years and sex. The samples were drawn from two sources: the first 160 participants of the ongoing ImmuneRACE study, and fewer than 1,500 subjects contributed by 6 global collaborators. What the authors observed across the whole study: Clinical and demographic metadata were provided uncurated, with the amount varying by source and participant.

One collaborating source in Seattle enrolled patients while the patients were actively infected and followed the patients over time throughout the course of disease. Whole blood was collected in K2EDTA tubes by collaborating institutions according to the institutions' own protocols. For TCRbeta analysis, collaborators shipped samples in one of three forms: frozen whole blood, isolated PBMCs, or DNA extracted from either of those sample types. On this clone itself: Its specific antigen is unknown. No clone much larger than this one lies a single base away; base qualities are absent.

TCRbeta CDR3 regions were amplified from genomic DNA by means of the immunoSEQ Assay, a bias-controlled multiplex PCR. For the original study's pipeline: Nucleated cell counts per sample were estimated from amplification of reference gene primers within the assay. To quantify the absolute abundance of each unique TCRbeta CDR3 rearrangement, sequence reads were collapsed and filtered. For each sample, productive Simpson clonality was calculated as the square root of Simpson's diversity index across productive rearrangements. TCRdb mirrors the immuneACCESS table, restricted to in-frame sequences. Some clones are absent from its copies; in checked studies, under half trace to an unresolved V gene, and the reason for the others is unknown. For V, J and clone size, that table is used; D and trimming come from the DNA. The sample table shows some 160,000 clones, and more than 75% are seen once. The top ten clonotypes cover approximately 10% of the sample.

The sequence came from a woman in her 70s with COVID-19, enrolled during active disease. Source material: peripheral blood.

The CDR3 has the sequence CASSSTSGGSSTDTQYF. The DNA is as follows: TGTGCCAGCAGTTCCACTAGCGGGGGGTCTAGCACAGATACGCAGTATTTT. The sequence links TRBV2 to TRBJ2-3; TRBD2 fits 12 bases in the junction. The CDR3 starts with the cysteine, ends with the phenylalanine, and has 17 residues. The entry retains the CDR3 DNA only, 51 bases that are in frame from base 1. Reading the germline V gene gives CDR1 SNHLY and CDR2 FYNNEI. V trim: 5 bases; J trim: 0 bases; unmatched bases: 6.